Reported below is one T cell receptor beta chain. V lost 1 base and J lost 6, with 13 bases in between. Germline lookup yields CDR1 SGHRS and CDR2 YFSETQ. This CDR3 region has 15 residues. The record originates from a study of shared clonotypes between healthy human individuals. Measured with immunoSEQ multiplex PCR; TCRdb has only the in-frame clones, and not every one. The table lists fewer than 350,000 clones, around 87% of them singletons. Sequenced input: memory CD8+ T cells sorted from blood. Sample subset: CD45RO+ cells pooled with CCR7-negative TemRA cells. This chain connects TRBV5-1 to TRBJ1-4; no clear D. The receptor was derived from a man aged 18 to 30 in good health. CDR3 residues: CASSLRLGLDEKLFF. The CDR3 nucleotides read TGCGCCAGCAGCTTGCGGCTGGGTTTAGATGAAAAACTGTTTTTT.